The 5 T cell receptor beta chains below all came from one sample that was sequenced in a study of T-cell memory formation after mild COVID-19. TCRdb recomputed calls from the 5' RACE reads with MiXCR, one row per CDR3 protein. The table records about 180,000 distinct CDR3 sequences, about a sixth of them present only once. What was sequenced was PBMCs or a T cell subset sorted from them (not recorded which). These receptors came from an adult woman who had mild COVID-19 (a few samples of this study predate the infection). Cell type and time point are not known.

This clonotype was seen at least ten times. This chain joins TRBV7-9 and TRBJ2-3; TRBD2 aligns across 9 bases. The CDR3 spans 18 residues. CDR1 is SEHNR and CDR2 is FQNEAQ in the germline V gene (reference sequence). Trimming took 4 bases from V and 2 from J; bases not matched to a gene: 13. The CDR3 DNA follows: TGTGCCAGCAGCTCCGTGACTAGCGGTACGCTCGCCACAGATACGCAGTATTTT. This codes for CASSSVTSGTLATDTQYF.

The rearrangement joins TRBV5-1 to TRBJ1-4; TRBD1 is a possible D gene (6 bases). The CDR3 loop spans 14 amino acids. The V end lost 0 bases, the J end lost 10 bases, and 13 bases lay between the germline ends. The germline CDR1 and CDR2 sequences are SGHRS and YFSETQ. Here the CDR3 reads CASSLGAGEGKLFF. In DNA form, the CDR3 reads TGCGCCAGCAGCTTGGGGGCAGGGGAAGGAAAACTGTTTTTT.

The rearrangement links TRBV18 to TRBJ1-1, with TRBD1 identical over 8 bases. The CDR3 totals 14 residues. With V trimmed by 5 bases and J by 4 bases, 6 bases remained unmatched. CDR1 and CDR2 from the germline V gene are KGHSH and LQKENI. The CDR3 loop reads CASSSIDRGTEAFF. In DNA form, the CDR3 reads TGTGCCAGCTCATCAATCGACAGGGGCACTGAAGCTTTCTTT. Variable domain in full (rest from reference TRBV18 and TRBJ1-1): NAGVMQNPRHLVRRRGQEARLRCSPMKGHSHVYWYRQLPEEGLKFMVYLQKENIIDESGMPKERFSAEFPKEGPSILRIQQVVRGDSAAYFCASSSIDRGTEAFFGQGTRLTVV.

This clonotype appeared a few times. V is TRBV5-1 and J is TRBJ2-3; a possible D gene is TRBD1 (5 bases). Germline V gene sequence: CDR1 SGHRS, CDR2 YFSETQ. Trimming pared 2 bases from V and 2 bases from J, leaving 9 bases between. This CDR3 contains 14 residues. For the CDR3, the DNA is TGCGCCAGCAGCTTCACAGGATACACAGATACGCAGTATTTT. This encodes CASSFTGYTDTQYF.

J is TRBJ2-1 and V is TRBV5-1; D unclear. This CDR3 is built from 15 residues. CDR1 SGHRS and CDR2 YFSETQ come from the germline V gene. Trimming took off 4 bases at V and 0 bases at J, with 11 bases between the two ends. The CDR3 DNA is TGCGCCAGCAGCCTAGACCCGATCTCCTACAATGAGCAGTTCTTC. Its translation: CASSLDPISYNEQFF.